The sample holds a few counts of the clone carrying this T cell receptor beta chain. Its antigen is unidentified. TCRdb's table, derived via immunoSEQ multiplex PCR, lists solely in-frame clones and lacks some. Here the sample spans 130,000 to 150,000 clones, around 89% being singletons. The CDR3 sequence is 16 residues long. Germline CDR1 LNHNV, CDR2 YYDKDF (reference sequence). V lost 2 bases and J lost 5; bases outside the gene matches: 3. The sample belongs to a study of T cell responses to AZD1222 COVID-19 vaccine. Whole-study context: Pooled in the analysis were second doses at about 4 or about 12 weeks.

Whole-study results and caveats: Spike-specific TCR breadth rose after two AZD1222 doses, and depth rose as well. The study found vaccine-associated CD4 TCRs spanning spike, dominant at 160-218 and 743-854.

This sample comprised peripheral blood, obtained on day 0 of AZD1222 vaccination. V usage is TRBV15 and J usage is TRBJ2-2, with 12 bases that match TRBD2. The source is an adult in good health. The CDR3 region is CATSRLAGGRTGELFF. CDR3 DNA: TGTGCCACCAGCAGACTAGCGGGGGGGCGGACCGGGGAGCTGTTTTTT.